This T cell receptor (beta chain) was sequenced in a study of blood T cell repertoires in COVID-19. Sequencing was performed with immunoSEQ multiplex PCR; in TCRdb, only in-frame clones are kept and a portion is missing. The table records about 220,000 clones, 82% of them present only once. Sequenced: peripheral blood. The sequence was obtained from a woman in her 70s with COVID-19, enrolled during active disease.

DNA for the CDR3: TGTGCCAGCAGCCAAGCGGGGGATAATTCACCCCTCCACTTT. Translation gives CASSQAGDNSPLHF. V gene TRBV3-1 (or the pseudogene TRBV3-2) combines with J gene TRBJ1-6; TRBD1 might be the D (5 bases). Trimming cost V 1 base and J 5 bases, with 6 bases left between them. This CDR3 has 14 amino acids. Germline V gene lookup returns CDR1 LGHDT and CDR2 YNNKEL (reference sequence).